The T cell receptor (beta chain) under discussion was sequenced for a study of blood T cell repertoires in COVID-19 (dated by TCRdb to the early 2020s). Broadly, across the study: Samples covering the acute and convalescent phases of COVID-19 were provided by collaborators in the United States, Italy and Spain. The material from the prospective study consisted of cDNA or gDNA derived from T cells, B-cell-depleted T cells, or PBMCs. The dataset comprised deeply sampled blood TCRbeta repertoires from subjects exposed to, actively infected with, or recovered from COVID-19. The repertoires were made available in a free public database intended to serve as a resource for research on the immune response to SARS-CoV-2. Samples were obtained from the ongoing ImmuneRACE study (first 160 participants) and from 1,254 subjects provided by 6 global collaborators. Nearly every sample came with metadata listing a de-identified subject ID, COVID-19 status, age in years and sex. Where available, HLA class I and class II types were taken from metadata supplied by the sample provider and were not determined by assay-based typing.

V and J are trimmed by 1 base and 7 bases, and the gene matches miss 6 bases of the junction. CDR1 and CDR2, per the germline V gene, are KGHSH and LQKENI. From cysteine to phenylalanine, the CDR3 is 15 amino acids long. Left in the record is the CDR3 DNA by itself, 45 bases read in frame from the first base. As concerns this clone: The target of this receptor is not known. No base qualities exist here, and no much larger clone lies one base off it.

Participants in the prospective study were aged roughly 18 to 100 years, lived in under 30 United States geographic areas, and enrolled through a virtual design. In the prospective study, cohorts were assigned on the basis of participant-reported clinical history obtained from a screening survey and a study questionnaire. ImmuneRACE Cohort 3 recovered participants were defined by two consecutive negative NP/OP PCR tests, healthcare professional clearance, or symptom resolution. In the prospective study, mobile phlebotomists collected whole blood, serum and a nasopharyngeal or oropharyngeal swab from each participant. Prospective study participants could optionally give additional blood draws and questionnaires over an approximately 2-month period. Before DNA extraction, blood samples from the prospective study were shipped at room temperature or frozen. The immunoSEQ Assay, a bias-controlled multiplex PCR, was used to amplify TCRbeta CDR3 regions from genomic DNA. From the authors' description of their analysis: The number of nucleated cells in each sample was estimated from the amplification of reference gene primers within the assay. To quantify the absolute abundance of each unique TCRbeta CDR3 rearrangement, sequence reads were collapsed and filtered. For each sample, productive Simpson clonality was calculated as the square root of Simpson's diversity index over productive rearrangements. TCRdb provides this immuneACCESS table in a form limited to in-frame rearrangements. Some clones are lacking; in checked studies, under half of them reflect an unresolved V gene, and why the rest are absent is not known. D and trimming come from the DNA, and the V and J calls and clone size come from that table. This sample has hundreds of thousands of clones in its table, and 84% of those were observed once. Approximately 6.8% of the sample is held by the ten biggest clonotypes.

The research as a whole found: Clinical and demographic metadata were provided uncurated, with the amount varying by source and participant.

The sequence joins TRBV18 to TRBJ2-1, with 8 central nucleotides matching TRBD2. The sequencing input was PBMCs or T cells enriched from blood (not recorded which). The clonotype comes from a woman between 40 and 55 years old who had recovered from COVID-19. The encoded CDR3 is CASSPRAGGFNEQFF. The DNA is as follows: TGTGCCAGCTCACCACGGGCGGGAGGTTTTAATGAGCAGTTCTTC.